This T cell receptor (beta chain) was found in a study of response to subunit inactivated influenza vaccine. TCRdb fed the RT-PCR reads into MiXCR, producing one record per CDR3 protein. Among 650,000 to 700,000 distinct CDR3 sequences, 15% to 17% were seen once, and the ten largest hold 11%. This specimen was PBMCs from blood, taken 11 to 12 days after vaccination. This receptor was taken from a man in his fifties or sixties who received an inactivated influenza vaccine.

In DNA, the CDR3 is TGTGCCAGCACTAGAGGGGGACAGGGGACCTATGGCTACACCTTC. It encodes CASTRGGQGTYGYTF. The chain couples TRBV11-2 to TRBJ1-2; TRBD1 aligns across 10 bases. V was pared by 7 bases and J by 4 bases, with 9 bases of the junction left unmatched. Germline V gene lookup returns CDR1 SGHAT and CDR2 FQNNGV. The CDR3 covers 15 residues.